Sequencing of this TCR beta chain was carried out in a study of blood T cell repertoires in COVID-19. This CDR3 has 13 amino acids. V gave up 2 bases and J gave up 2 bases; unmatched junction bases: 0. The germline CDR1 and CDR2 sequences are SEHNR and FQNEAQ (reference sequence). Produced via immunoSEQ multiplex PCR; TCRdb's table is partial and in-frame only. The table has 25,000 to 30,000 clones, 80% to 90% seen once. The material sequenced was peripheral blood. This TCR was sampled from a human donor in a cohort sampled during active COVID-19. The chain joins TRBV7-9 to TRBJ2-7, with 7 bases identical to TRBD2. CDR3 coding DNA: TGTGCCAGCAGCTTACGGGGGGCCTACGAGCAGTACTTC. Translation gives CASSLRGAYEQYF.